Following are 31 T cell receptor beta chains from one sample sequenced in a study of T cell changes during pregnancy in multiple sclerosis. Method: immunoSEQ multiplex PCR; TCRdb's copy keeps in-frame clones and lacks some. The sample shows about 48,000 clones, 94% of them seen only once. Sequences were derived from CD4+ T cells from peripheral blood mononuclear cells, sampled in the first trimester of pregnancy. Every receptor here comes from a female donor with multiple sclerosis, enrolled in a pregnancy study.

The J gene is TRBJ1-3, the V gene TRBV7-6, with D tentatively TRBD1 (5 bases). Trimming took off 2 bases at V and 1 base at J, with 12 bases between the two ends. The CDR3 is 16 amino acids. Germline V gene sequence: CDR1 SGHVS, CDR2 FNYEAQ. The CDR3 sequence: CASSLQGKGSGNTIYF. The CDR3 nucleotides are TGTGCCAGCAGCTTACAGGGAAAGGGGTCTGGAAACACCATATATTTT.

V and J are TRBV6-1 and TRBJ1-1; D uncertain. The CDR3 is made up of 15 amino acids. Trimming removed 1 base at V and 1 base at J, with 10 bases between. Germline CDR1 and CDR2: MNHNS and SASEGT. As DNA, the CDR3 is TGTGCCAGCAGTGAAGGCCGGACTAGGAACACTGAAGCTTTCTTT. Encoded protein: CASSEGRTRNTEAFF.

The table lists this clone with a count of one. The V call is TRBV7-8, the J call TRBJ2-7; 9 bases are shared with TRBD1. CDR1 is SGHVS, CDR2 FQNEAQ, per germline. The CDR3 has 16 residues. V shed 8 bases, J shed 3 bases, and the junction held 14 bases outside the gene matches. CDR3 sequence reads: CASGWGAGTGIYEQYF. The CDR3 DNA is TGTGCCAGCGGATGGGGGGCCGGGACAGGGATCTACGAGCAGTACTTC.

The chain employs TRBV6-6 and TRBJ1-6; unclear D gene. CDR3 size: 14 residues. Germline V gives CDR1 MNHNY, CDR2 SVGAGI (reference sequence). V lost 2 bases to trimming and J lost 10 bases, with 12 bases between them. The CDR3: CASSYGSGRSPLHF. In DNA form, the CDR3 reads TGTGCCAGCAGTTACGGGTCTGGGCGATCACCCCTCCACTTT.

Regarding this clone: The germline gene is not matched at one end of the junction; a read error may be the cause. J is TRBJ1-2 and V is TRBV2; possible D gene TRBD1, 6 bases. The CDR3 is 14 amino acids. Germline CDR1 reads SNHLY; CDR2 reads FYNNEI. CDR3 bases: TGTGCCAGCCAACCCTCAGGGGTGAACTATGGCCACACCTTC. It encodes CASQPSGVNYGHTF.

The V gene is TRBV18, the J gene TRBJ2-6; 7 positions agree with TRBD1. The CDR3 covers 16 residues. The junction had 2 bases not matched to a gene; V was cut back by 3 bases and J by 0 bases. CDR1 is KGHSH and CDR2 is LQKENI in the germline V gene. The CDR3 bases are TGTGCCAGCTCACCGACAGGGTCCTCTGGGGCCAACGTCCTGACTTTC. This sequence encodes CASSPTGSSGANVLTF.

The chain combines TRBV7-9 with TRBJ1-2, with a tentative D call TRBD1 (5 bases). Germline V lookup: CDR1 SEHNR, CDR2 FQNEAQ (reference sequence). CDR3 length: 14 residues. The ends were cut back, 8 bases at V and 1 base at J, with 14 bases in the middle. CDR3 amino acids: CASVGRAHNYGYTF. CDR3 nucleotide sequence: TGTGCCAGCGTGGGCAGGGCGCATAACTATGGCTACACCTTC.

The chain links TRBV13 to TRBJ1-2, with D possibly matching TRBD1 (6 bases). V lost 5 bases, J lost 8 bases, and 15 bases lay in between. Per the germline V gene, CDR1 is PRHDT and CDR2 is FYEKMQ (reference sequence). This CDR3 contains 13 residues. The CDR3 DNA reads TGTGCCAGCAGCGTTGTCACAGGGAACGGCTACACCTTC. Amino acid sequence: CASSVVTGNGYTF.

This clone was detected a few times. This chain uses TRBV27 with TRBJ1-1, with TRBD1 as a possible D gene (5 bases). V lost 4 bases and J 4 bases, leaving 25 bases between the germline ends. The CDR3 covers 18 residues. CDR1 and CDR2 (germline): MNHEY, SMNVEV (reference sequence). CDR3 region: CASSSLLQVPGRGTEAFF. The CDR3 DNA reads as TGTGCCAGCAGTTCACTCCTTCAGGTTCCCGGGAGGGGCACTGAAGCTTTCTTT.

The rearrangement links TRBV5-1 to TRBJ1-2; D possibly corresponds to TRBD1 (6 bases). V dropped 0 bases and J dropped 3 bases, with 6 bases sitting between them. The CDR3 is 13 residues long. From germline, CDR1 is SGHRS and CDR2 YFSETQ. The CDR3 sequence is CASSLEGDYGYTF. In nucleotides, the CDR3 is TGCGCCAGCAGCTTGGAGGGGGACTATGGCTACACCTTC.

CDR3 sequence (DNA): TGCGCCAGCAGCCCGGCGGGGGCAGGGATGAACACTGAAGCTTTCTTT. This sequence encodes CASSPAGAGMNTEAFF. The V and J genes are TRBV5-1 and TRBJ1-1; D may be TRBD1 (6 bases). Trimming left V 4 bases short and J 0 bases short, with 16 bases between. CDR1 and CDR2 from the germline V gene are SGHRS and YFSETQ. This CDR3 contains 16 residues. Full variable domain (remainder filled in from reference TRBV5-1 and TRBJ1-1): KAGVTQTPRYLIKTRGQQVTLSCSPISGHRSVSWYQQTPGQGLQFLFEYFSETQRNKGNFPGRFSGRQFSNSRSEMNVSTLELGDSALYLCASSPAGAGMNTEAFFGQGTRLTVV.

The J gene is TRBJ1-2, the V gene TRBV27; D is possibly TRBD1 (6 bases). With 5 bases removed from V and 6 bases from J, the gap between germline ends came to 16 bases. Germline CDR1 and CDR2: MNHEY and SMNVEV (reference sequence). CDR3 length: 14 amino acids. In DNA, the CDR3 is TGTGCCAGCAGTCCCAACACCGGACAGAATGGCTACACCTTC. Amino acids: CASSPNTGQNGYTF.

V gene TRBV4-1 combines with J gene TRBJ2-6, with a weak D call TRBD2 (5 bases). This CDR3 is 14 amino acids long. Germline assignment: CDR1 MGHRA and CDR2 YSYEKL. V was trimmed by 1 base and J by 6 bases, leaving 7 bases between them. CDR3 sequence (DNA): TGCGCCAGCAGCCAAGGAGGGAAGGCCAACGTCCTGACTTTC. Encoded protein: CASSQGGKANVLTF.

The gene calls are TRBV15 and TRBJ2-4; tentatively, D is TRBD1 (5 bases). CDR3 length: 20 residues. Germline CDR1 reads LNHNV; CDR2 reads YYDKDF (reference sequence). V was cut by 0 bases and J by 0 bases, with 21 bases left in between. The DNA of the CDR3 is TGTGCCACCAGCAGAGATATCAGGGCCCGGATACCTCTAGCCAAAAACATTCAGTACTTC. Encoded protein: CATSRDIRARIPLAKNIQYF.

V is TRBV27 and J is TRBJ2-3; the match to TRBD2 covers 9 bases. The germline CDR1 and CDR2 sequences are MNHEY and SMNVEV (reference sequence). Trimming at V came to 2 bases and at J to 6 bases, leaving 6 bases not matched to a gene. This CDR3 region has 15 residues. The CDR3 DNA sequence: TGTGCCAGCAGTTTAAGGCGGGGGGGTGGGGATACGCAGTATTTT. Translated: CASSLRRGGGDTQYF.

The gene calls are TRBV7-3 and TRBJ1-5; tentative D call: TRBD1 (5 bases). V was pared by 4 bases and J by 3 bases, with 10 bases between. This CDR3 is built from 14 residues. CDR1 and CDR2 (germline): SGHTA, FQGTGA. DNA of the CDR3: TGTGCCAGCAGCTCGACAGTTACCAATCAGCCCCAGCATTTT. Amino acids: CASSSTVTNQPQHF.

This chain links TRBV2 with TRBJ1-2, with D possibly TRBD1 on 5 matching bases. Germline lookup yields CDR1 SNHLY and CDR2 FYNNEI. With 1 base removed from V and 8 bases from J, the gap between germline ends came to 23 bases. The CDR3 has 17 residues. In DNA, the CDR3 is TGTGCCAGCAGTGAAGAGGGGACTCCGGGATTCGCCGGGGGCTACACCTTC. Amino acids: CASSEEGTPGFAGGYTF.

This rearrangement joins TRBV9 to TRBJ2-4; tentative D call: TRBD1 (5 bases). Germline CDR1 reads SGDLS; CDR2 reads YYNGEE. CDR3 length: 14 amino acids. Trimming removed 0 bases from V and 3 bases from J, with 7 bases in between. The CDR3 spells CASSVDQGKNIQYF. The DNA of the CDR3 is TGTGCCAGCAGCGTAGACCAGGGCAAAAACATTCAGTACTTC.

Remarks on this clone: Compared with germline, one end of the junction differs, possibly owing to a read error. The chain uses TRBV6-1 and TRBJ1-5, with TRBD1 matching over 9 bases. Germline V gives CDR1 MNHNS, CDR2 SASEGT. The CDR3 spans 15 residues. The CDR3 nucleotides read TGTGCCGGCAGTGGAGACAGGGGGAGGCATCAGCCCCAGCATTTT. Protein sequence: CAGSGDRGRHQPQHF.

The CDR3 reads CASKRPGGEAFF. DNA for the CDR3: TGCGCCAGCAAACGCCCCGGGGGTGAAGCTTTCTTT. J is TRBJ1-1 and V is TRBV23-1; D might be TRBD1 (5 bases). TRBV23-1 is an open reading frame, and its role is uncertain. Deletions cut 7 bases from V and 7 bases from J, with 13 bases between. The CDR3 runs 12 residues.

The chain has TRBV5-1 and TRBJ2-2; 7 bases map to TRBD2. Trimming cost V 4 bases and J 0 bases; bases outside gene matches: 3. The length of the CDR3 is 15 residues. Germline loops: CDR1 SGHRS, CDR2 YFSETQ. The CDR3, as DNA: TGCGCCAGCAGCCCCGGGACTACGAACACCGGGGAGCTGTTTTTT. It codes for CASSPGTTNTGELFF.

This clone was picked up one time. This rearrangement joins TRBV2 to TRBJ2-5, with 15 bases matching TRBD2. This CDR3 spans 22 amino acids. V dropped 7 bases and J dropped 1; count of bases not matched to a gene: 22. Germline CDR1 and CDR2: SNHLY and FYNNEI. CDR3 coding DNA: TGTGCCAGCACACGGGGGGGGATGAGCCCGGGACTAGCGGGGGGCCTCCAAGAGACCCAGTACTTC. This sequence encodes CASTRGGMSPGLAGGLQETQYF.

The chain is built from TRBV4-1 and TRBJ1-2; tentatively, D is TRBD1 (5 bases). CDR3 size: 15 residues. Germline V gene data show CDR1 as MGHRA and CDR2 as YSYEKL. Trimming stripped 4 bases from V and 3 bases from J, with 15 bases between. CDR3 coding DNA: TGCGCCAGCAGCCTTTCCAGGGTAACGGACTATGGCTACACCTTC. This translates into CASSLSRVTDYGYTF.

This clone was seen once. The chain joins TRBV27 to TRBJ2-7, with TRBD1 matching 8 bases. The CDR3 extends over 14 amino acids. V lost 5 bases, J lost 3 bases, and 6 bases stayed unmatched. CDR1 and CDR2 from the germline V gene are MNHEY and SMNVEV (reference sequence). The CDR3 nucleotides read TGTGCCAGCAGTATCCGGGACAGGCTCTACGAGCAGTACTTC. It codes for CASSIRDRLYEQYF.

The gene calls are TRBV6-5 and TRBJ2-5; 7 positions agree with TRBD1. The germline gives CDR1 MNHEY, CDR2 SVGAGI. The CDR3 runs to 13 residues. V shed 6 bases, J shed 8 bases, and the junction held 9 bases outside the gene matches. Here the CDR3 DNA reads TGTGCCAGCAGCTCCCGGGACAGTACTACCCAGTACTTC. It encodes CASSSRDSTTQYF.

This rearrangement joins TRBV14 to TRBJ1-2; 10 nucleotides align to TRBD1. V shed 2 bases, J shed 1 base, and the junction held 10 bases outside the gene matches. The germline gives CDR1 SGHDN, CDR2 FVKESK. This CDR3 spans 18 amino acids. The CDR3 DNA reads TGTGCCAGCAGCCAATTCGGGACAGGGGCTACTTATAACTATGGCTACACCTTC. This sequence encodes CASSQFGTGATYNYGYTF.

The chain employs TRBV7-9 and TRBJ2-2; 7 bases are shared with TRBD1. Germline trimming cut 5 bases from V and 6 bases from J; bases unmatched to any gene: 3. CDR3 length: 13 residues. Germline V gene data show CDR1 as SEHNR and CDR2 as FQNEAQ (reference sequence). The DNA of the CDR3 is TGTGCCAGCAGCCCCCAGGGGGCCGGGGAGCTGTTTTTT. Protein sequence: CASSPQGAGELFF.

This sequence joins TRBV30 and TRBJ1-2, with 9 bases identical to TRBD1. Germline values: CDR1 GTSNPN, CDR2 SVGIG (reference sequence). V was clipped by 2 bases and J by 3 bases; unmatched bases: 4. The CDR3 sequence is 14 residues long. CDR3 amino acids: CAWSPGQGYYGYTF. CDR3 in DNA: TGTGCCTGGAGTCCGGGACAGGGCTACTATGGCTACACCTTC.

This clone was observed once. This sequence joins TRBV7-3 and TRBJ2-1; 16 bases match TRBD2. In germline, CDR1 is SGHTA, CDR2 FQGTGA. J gave up 9 bases and V 1 base, and 12 bases lay outside the gene matches. This CDR3 comprises 19 residues. The CDR3 here is CASSLNRPGTSGGAGEQFF. In nucleotides, the CDR3 is TGTGCCAGCAGCTTAAACCGTCCCGGGACTAGCGGGGGGGCAGGTGAGCAGTTCTTC.

V and J are TRBV4-2 and TRBJ2-5; TRBD2 is a possible D gene (6 bases). V shed 0 bases and J shed 3 bases, with 14 bases lying between them. The germline V gene encodes CDR1 LGHNA and CDR2 YNFKEQ. The length of the CDR3 is 16 residues. Written as DNA, the CDR3 is TGTGCCAGCAGCCAAGATCTGTTAGCGGAAGAAGAGACCCAGTACTTC. It is translated as CASSQDLLAEEETQYF.

The chain links TRBV6-1 to TRBJ1-2; tentatively, D is TRBD1 (6 bases). This CDR3 has 13 residues. V was pared by 8 bases and J by 8 bases, with 18 bases between. CDR1 and CDR2 (germline): MNHNS, SASEGT. The CDR3 DNA reads as TGTGCCAGCCCAACTGCAACAGGGCGAGGCTACACCTTC. It yields the protein CASPTATGRGYTF.